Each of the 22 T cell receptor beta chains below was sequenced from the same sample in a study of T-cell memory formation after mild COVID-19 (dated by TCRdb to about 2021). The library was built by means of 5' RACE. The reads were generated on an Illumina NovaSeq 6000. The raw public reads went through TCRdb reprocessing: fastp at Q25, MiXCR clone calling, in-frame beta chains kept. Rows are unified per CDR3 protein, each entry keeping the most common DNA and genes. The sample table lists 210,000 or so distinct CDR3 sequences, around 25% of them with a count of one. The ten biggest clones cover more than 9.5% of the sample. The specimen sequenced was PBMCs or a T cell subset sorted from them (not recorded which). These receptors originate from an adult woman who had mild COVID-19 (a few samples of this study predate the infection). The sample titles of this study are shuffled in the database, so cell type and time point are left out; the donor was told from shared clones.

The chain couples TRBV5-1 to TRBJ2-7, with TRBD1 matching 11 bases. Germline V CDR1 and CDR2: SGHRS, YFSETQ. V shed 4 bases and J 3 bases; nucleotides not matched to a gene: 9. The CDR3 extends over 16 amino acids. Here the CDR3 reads CASSHSLDRGLYEQYF. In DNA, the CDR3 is TGCGCCAGCAGCCATTCCTTGGACAGGGGGCTCTACGAGCAGTACTTC.

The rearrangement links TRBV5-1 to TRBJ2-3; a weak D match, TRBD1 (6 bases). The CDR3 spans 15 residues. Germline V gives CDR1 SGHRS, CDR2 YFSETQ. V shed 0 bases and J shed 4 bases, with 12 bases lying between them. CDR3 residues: CASSLETGLPDTQYF. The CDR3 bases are TGCGCCAGCAGCTTGGAGACAGGACTCCCAGATACGCAGTATTTT.

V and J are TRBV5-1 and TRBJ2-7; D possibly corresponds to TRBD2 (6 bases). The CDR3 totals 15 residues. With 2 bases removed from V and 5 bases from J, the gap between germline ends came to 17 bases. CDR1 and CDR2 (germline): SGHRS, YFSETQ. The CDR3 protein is CASSFSGRLYDEQYF. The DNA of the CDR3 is TGCGCCAGCAGCTTTTCAGGGAGGTTGTACGACGAGCAGTACTTC.

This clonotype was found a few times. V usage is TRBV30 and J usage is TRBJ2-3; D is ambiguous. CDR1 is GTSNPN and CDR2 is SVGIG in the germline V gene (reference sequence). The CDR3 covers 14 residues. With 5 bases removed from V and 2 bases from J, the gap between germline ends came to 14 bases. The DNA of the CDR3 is TGTGCCTGGGGGATACAGCGATACACAGATACGCAGTATTTT. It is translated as CAWGIQRYTDTQYF.

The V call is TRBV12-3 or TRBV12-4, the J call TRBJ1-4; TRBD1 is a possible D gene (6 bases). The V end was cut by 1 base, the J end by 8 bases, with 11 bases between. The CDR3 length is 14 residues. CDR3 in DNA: TGTGCCAGCAGTTTAGGGGGGCGCTCAGAAAAACTGTTTTTT. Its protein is CASSLGGRSEKLFF.

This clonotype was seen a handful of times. Here the CDR3 reads CASSSSGSISYNEQFF. The CDR3 DNA reads TGTGCCAGCAGTTCTAGCGGGAGTATTTCCTACAATGAGCAGTTCTTC. This chain uses TRBV12-3 or TRBV12-4 with TRBJ2-1; the match to TRBD2 covers 10 bases. The J segment lost 1 base and the V segment lost 4 bases, leaving 4 bases of the junction unmatched. CDR3 size: 16 residues.

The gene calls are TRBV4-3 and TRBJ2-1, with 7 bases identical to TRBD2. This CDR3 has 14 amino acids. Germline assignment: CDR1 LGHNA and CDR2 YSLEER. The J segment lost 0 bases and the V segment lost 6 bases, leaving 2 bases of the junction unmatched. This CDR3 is CASSGLGSYNEQFF. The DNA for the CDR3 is TGCGCCAGCAGTGGACTAGGCTCCTACAATGAGCAGTTCTTC.

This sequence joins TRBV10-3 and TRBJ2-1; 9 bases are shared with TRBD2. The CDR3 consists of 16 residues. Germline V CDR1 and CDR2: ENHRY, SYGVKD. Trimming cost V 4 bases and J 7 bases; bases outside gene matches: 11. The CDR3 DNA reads TGTGCCATCAGTGCAGCCCCTAGCGGGGTCGGAAATGAGCAGTTCTTC. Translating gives CAISAAPSGVGNEQFF.

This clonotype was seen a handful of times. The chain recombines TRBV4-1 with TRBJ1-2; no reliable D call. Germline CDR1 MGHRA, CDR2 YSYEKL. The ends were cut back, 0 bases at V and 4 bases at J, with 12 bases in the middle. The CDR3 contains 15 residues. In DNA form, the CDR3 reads TGCGCCAGCAGCCAAGATGAACAGATCGGCTATGGCTACACCTTC. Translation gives CASSQDEQIGYGYTF.

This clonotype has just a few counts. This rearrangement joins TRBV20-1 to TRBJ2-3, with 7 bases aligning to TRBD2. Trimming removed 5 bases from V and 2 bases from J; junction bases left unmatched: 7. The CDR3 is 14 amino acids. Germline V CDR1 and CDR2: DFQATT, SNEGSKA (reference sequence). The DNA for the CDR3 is TGCAGTGCTCTGGGGGGAGGGTACACAGATACGCAGTATTTT. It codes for CSALGGGYTDTQYF.

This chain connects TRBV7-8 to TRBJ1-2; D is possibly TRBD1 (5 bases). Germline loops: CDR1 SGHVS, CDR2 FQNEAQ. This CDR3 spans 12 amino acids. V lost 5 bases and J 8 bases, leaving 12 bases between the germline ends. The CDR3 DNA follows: TGTGCCAGCAGCAGGGAAGGGGCGGGCTACACCTTC. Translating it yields CASSREGAGYTF.

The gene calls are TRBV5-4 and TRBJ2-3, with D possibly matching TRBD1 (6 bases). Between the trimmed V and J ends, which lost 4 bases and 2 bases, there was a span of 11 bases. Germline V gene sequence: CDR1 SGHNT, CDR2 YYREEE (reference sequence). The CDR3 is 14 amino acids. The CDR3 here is CASSPDSYTDTQYF. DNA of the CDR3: TGTGCCAGCAGCCCGGACAGCTACACAGATACGCAGTATTTT.

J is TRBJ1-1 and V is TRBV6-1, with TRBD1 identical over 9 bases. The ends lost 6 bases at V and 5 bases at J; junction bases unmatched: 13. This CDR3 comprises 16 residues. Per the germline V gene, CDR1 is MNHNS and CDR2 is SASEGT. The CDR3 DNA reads TGTGCCAGCAGGATCCGGGACAGGGCGGTTCGGACTGAAGCTTTCTTT. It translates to CASRIRDRAVRTEAFF.

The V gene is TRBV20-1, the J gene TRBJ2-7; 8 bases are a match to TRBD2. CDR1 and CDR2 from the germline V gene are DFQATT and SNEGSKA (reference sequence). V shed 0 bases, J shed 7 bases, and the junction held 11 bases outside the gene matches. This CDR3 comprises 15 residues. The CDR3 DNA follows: TGCAGTGCTAGAGAGACCGGGACTAGGACTGGGGAGCAGTACTTC. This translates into CSARETGTRTGEQYF.

CDR3 in amino acids: CASRLAGYTGELFF. For the CDR3, the DNA is TGTGCCAGCAGACTAGCGGGATACACCGGGGAGCTGTTTTTT. This chain connects TRBV11-2 to TRBJ2-2; TRBD2 agrees at 10 bases. Germline lookup yields CDR1 SGHAT and CDR2 FQNNGV. V shed 6 bases and J 3 bases; nucleotides not matched to a gene: 1. The CDR3 has 14 amino acids.

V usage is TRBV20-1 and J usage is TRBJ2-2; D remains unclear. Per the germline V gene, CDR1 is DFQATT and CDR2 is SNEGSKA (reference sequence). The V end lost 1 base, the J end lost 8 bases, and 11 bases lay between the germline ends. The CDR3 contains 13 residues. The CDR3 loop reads CSARVGVGGELFF. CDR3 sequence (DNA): TGCAGTGCTAGAGTAGGAGTAGGGGGGGAGCTGTTTTTT.

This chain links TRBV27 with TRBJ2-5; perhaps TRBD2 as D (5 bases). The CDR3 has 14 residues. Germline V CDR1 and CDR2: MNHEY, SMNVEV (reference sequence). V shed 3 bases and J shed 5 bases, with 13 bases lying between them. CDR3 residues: CASSFSGYGETQYF. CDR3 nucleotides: TGTGCCAGCAGTTTTTCGGGATATGGGGAGACCCAGTACTTC.

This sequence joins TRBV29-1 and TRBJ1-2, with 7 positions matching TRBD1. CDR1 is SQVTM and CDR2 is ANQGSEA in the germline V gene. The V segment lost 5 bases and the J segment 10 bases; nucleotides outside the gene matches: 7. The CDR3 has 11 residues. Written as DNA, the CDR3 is TGCAGCGTTTCCAACACAGGGGACTACACCTTC. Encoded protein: CSVSNTGDYTF.

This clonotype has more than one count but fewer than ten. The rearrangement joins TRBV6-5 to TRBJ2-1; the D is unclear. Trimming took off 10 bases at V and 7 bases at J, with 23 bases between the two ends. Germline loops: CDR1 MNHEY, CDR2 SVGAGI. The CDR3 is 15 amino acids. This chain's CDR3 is CATRERHVIGNEQFF. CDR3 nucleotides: TGTGCCACTCGCGAAAGGCATGTTATAGGTAATGAGCAGTTCTTC.

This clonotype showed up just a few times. The CDR3 here is CASSLGVDQPQHF. CDR3 nucleotide sequence: TGTGCCAGCAGTTTGGGGGTGGACCAGCCCCAGCATTTT. The chain has TRBV2 and TRBJ1-5; perhaps TRBD1 as D (5 bases). Trimming pared 5 bases from V and 7 bases from J, leaving 12 bases between. The germline V gene has CDR1 SNHLY and CDR2 FYNNEI. This CDR3 is 13 amino acids long.

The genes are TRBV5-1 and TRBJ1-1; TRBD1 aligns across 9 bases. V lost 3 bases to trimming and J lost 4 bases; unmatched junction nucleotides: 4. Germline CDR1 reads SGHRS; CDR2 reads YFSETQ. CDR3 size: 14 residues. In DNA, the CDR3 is TGCGCCAGCAGCTACAGGGGGCTTGGCACTGAAGCTTTCTTT. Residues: CASSYRGLGTEAFF.

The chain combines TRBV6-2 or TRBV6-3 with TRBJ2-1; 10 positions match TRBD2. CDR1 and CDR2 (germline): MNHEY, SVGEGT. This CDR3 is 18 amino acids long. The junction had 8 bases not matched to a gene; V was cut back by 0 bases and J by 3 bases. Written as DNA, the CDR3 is TGTGCCAGCAGTTACTCGATGAGAAGACTAGCGGGCTACAATGAGCAGTTCTTC. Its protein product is CASSYSMRRLAGYNEQFF.